The clone carrying this TCR beta chain is a singleton in its sample. This entry comes from a study of shared clonotypes between healthy human individuals. Across several immunoSEQ plates, the genomic DNA of each subset was split evenly. Using immunoSEQ multiplex PCR, the repertoire was profiled, and TCRdb retains in-frame clones only, with some absent. Here the sample spans around 340,000 clones, around 79% being singletons. The V gene lost 6 bases and the J gene lost 5 bases, with 13 bases spanning the gap. This CDR3 has 13 amino acids. Germline V lookup: CDR1 MDHEN, CDR2 SYDVKM. The V gene is TRBV28, the J gene TRBJ1-2; D unresolved. Sequencing was performed on memory CD4+ T cells sorted from blood. Subset here: CD45RA-negative fraction. The clonotype originates from a young man in good health. CDR3 bases: TGTGCCAGCAGGCCGGGTCCGACGTATGGCTACACCTTC. Translated: CASRPGPTYGYTF.